One and the same sample provided the 18 T cell receptor beta chains below, sequenced in a study of Graves' ophthalmopathy and Graves' hyperthyroidism. The authors amplified TCR beta CDR3 regions from RNA transcripts. Scientists carried out first-round RT-PCR using HTBI primers and then a second-round multiplex PCR. MiXCR, applied by TCRdb to the multiplex PCR reads, yields one record per CDR3 protein. The sample shows more than 550,000 distinct CDR3 sequences, about two fifths of them seen only once. The sample taken for sequencing was peripheral blood. These receptors were obtained from an adult man with Graves' ophthalmopathy.

With regard to this clonotype: Germline is not matched at one junction end, which may reflect a read error. The rearrangement joins TRBV20-1 to TRBJ2-2, with unresolved D. CDR3 length: 12 residues. Germline assignment: CDR1 DFQATT and CDR2 SNEGSKA (reference sequence). The CDR3 is CGAIIVSGELFF. Here the CDR3 DNA reads TGCGGTGCCATTATAGTTTCTGGGGAGCTGTTTTTT.

CDR3 bases: TGCGCCAGCAGCCAAGGTGGGTTCACTGAAGCTTTCTTT. This sequence encodes CASSQGGFTEAFF. V is TRBV4-1 and J is TRBJ1-1; no clear D gene. Germline assignment: CDR1 MGHRA and CDR2 YSYEKL. The CDR3 length is 13 residues. Trimming stripped 1 base from V and 4 bases from J, with 7 bases between.

The J gene is TRBJ2-7, the V gene TRBV20-1; 8 bases fit TRBD1. The CDR3 is 17 amino acids. J was trimmed by 3 bases and V by 5 bases; bases with no gene match: 18. The germline V gene has CDR1 DFQATT and CDR2 SNEGSKA (reference sequence). DNA for the CDR3: TGCAGTGCTCTAACCCCTCATACAGGGGGAGTTAACTACGAGCAGTACTTC. Residues: CSALTPHTGGVNYEQYF.

Of note for this clonotype: This sequence may be a read error, since a much larger clone differs from it by one base. V is TRBV10-3 and J is TRBJ2-6, with D perhaps matching TRBD2 (5 bases). Trimming took off 5 bases at V and 0 bases at J, with 8 bases between the two ends. Germline values: CDR1 ENHRY, CDR2 SYGVKD. This CDR3 is 15 amino acids long. As DNA, the CDR3 is TGTGCCATCAGTATCGGGGTCTCTGGGGCCAACGTCCTGACTTTC. Amino acids: CAISIGVSGANVLTF.

This clonotype was counted at least ten times. The chain carries TRBV10-3 and TRBJ2-2; 8 bases align to TRBD1. The CDR3 runs to 14 residues. Germline-derived CDR1 and CDR2 are ENHRY and SYGVKD. With V trimmed by 7 bases and J by 4 bases, 5 bases remained unmatched. The DNA for the CDR3 is TGTGCCATCAACGACAGGGGTCCCACCGGGGAGCTGTTTTTT. Its translation is CAINDRGPTGELFF.

This clonotype came up many times. The chain combines TRBV7-9 with TRBJ1-1; D remains unclear. This CDR3 has 12 residues. CDR1 and CDR2 (germline): SEHNR, FQNEAQ (reference sequence). V was trimmed by 5 bases and J by 8 bases, leaving 12 bases between them. The chain's CDR3 is CASSPRATEAFF. The CDR3 DNA is TGTGCCAGCAGCCCTCGGGCTACAGAAGCTTTCTTT.

The chain employs TRBV6-6 and TRBJ2-2, with D possibly being TRBD1 or TRBD2 (5 bases each). The CDR3 spans 16 residues. Germline CDR1 MNHNY, CDR2 SVGAGI (reference sequence). The germline V and J ends were trimmed by 5 bases and 2 bases, with 15 bases remaining between them. CDR3 residues: CASSTTGTVNTGELFF. The CDR3, as DNA: TGTGCCAGCAGTACCACCGGGACGGTAAACACCGGGGAGCTGTTTTTT.

V is TRBV12-3 or TRBV12-4 and J is TRBJ2-5; 7 bases match TRBD1. Trimming removed 6 bases from V and 2 bases from J; junction bases left unmatched: 9. The CDR3 has 15 residues. CDR3 DNA sequence: TGTGCCAGCAGCCCCCTTCCGGGACAGCAAGAGACCCAGTACTTC. It translates to CASSPLPGQQETQYF.

The J gene is TRBJ1-1, the V gene TRBV9; TRBD1 might be the D (6 bases). Germline V lookup: CDR1 SGDLS, CDR2 YYNGEE. Trimming shortened V by 7 bases and J by 1 base, and 17 bases separated the two germline ends. This CDR3 spans 15 amino acids. This chain's CDR3 is CASSPPDRPNTEAFF. The DNA for the CDR3 is TGTGCCAGCTCACCACCGGACAGACCGAACACTGAAGCTTTCTTT.

A few counts support this clonotype. The rearrangement uses TRBV19 and TRBJ2-3; D remains unclear. Trimming stripped 2 bases from V and 4 bases from J, with 4 bases between. This CDR3 region has 12 residues. Germline V gives CDR1 LNHDA, CDR2 SQIVND (reference sequence). CDR3 in amino acids: CASSINPDTQYF. CDR3 DNA sequence: TGTGCCAGTAGTATAAACCCAGATACGCAGTATTTT.

This clonotype showed up many times. The chain recombines TRBV4-1 with TRBJ1-1; D remains unclear. This CDR3 spans 15 amino acids. CDR1 and CDR2 from the germline V gene are MGHRA and YSYEKL. V lost 0 bases, J lost 0 bases, and 8 bases lay in between. The CDR3 spells CASSQDPSMNTEAFF. The DNA for the CDR3 is TGCGCCAGCAGCCAAGATCCGAGCATGAACACTGAAGCTTTCTTT.

This clonotype showed up many times. The rearrangement links TRBV29-1 to TRBJ1-2; 11 positions agree with TRBD1. This CDR3 has 13 residues. The germline CDR1 and CDR2 sequences are SQVTM and ANQGSEA. The ends lost 6 bases at V and 6 bases at J; junction bases unmatched: 6. For the CDR3, the DNA is TGCAGCGTCCCCCGGACAGGGGGCAATGGCTACACCTTC. Its translation is CSVPRTGGNGYTF. Full variable domain (missing parts from reference TRBV29-1 and TRBJ1-2): SAVISQKPSRDICQRGTSLTIQCQVDSQVTMMFWYRQQPGQSLTLIATANQGSEATYESGFVIDKFPISRPNLTFSTLTVSNMSPEDSSIYLCSVPRTGGNGYTFGSGTRLTVV.

There are a few counts of this clonotype. A read error is possible here, since a much larger clone lies one base away. This CDR3 reads CAGSRTSDVDSPLHF. In DNA form, the CDR3 reads TGTGCCGGTAGTCGAACTTCCGACGTGGATTCACCCCTCCACTTT. The chain employs TRBV19 and TRBJ1-6; D unclear. The germline V gene encodes CDR1 LNHDA and CDR2 SQIVND (reference sequence). CDR3 size: 15 residues.

The chain combines TRBV10-3 with TRBJ2-5; 12 positions match TRBD2. This CDR3 is built from 16 residues. The germline gives CDR1 ENHRY, CDR2 SYGVKD. Trimming cost V 2 bases and J 4 bases; bases outside gene matches: 5. This chain's CDR3 is CAISETSGGSRETQYF. DNA for the CDR3: TGTGCCATCAGTGAGACTAGCGGGGGGAGTCGAGAGACCCAGTACTTC.

This clonotype appeared many times. The chain recombines TRBV13 with TRBJ1-2, with 9 bases identical to TRBD1. The CDR3 contains 14 residues. Per germline, CDR1 PRHDT and CDR2 FYEKMQ (reference sequence). Trimming cost V 5 bases and J 8 bases; bases outside gene matches: 9. CDR3 loop: CASSRLQGAEGYTF. The CDR3 DNA follows: TGTGCCAGCAGCCGGTTACAGGGGGCGGAGGGCTACACCTTC.

Many counts were recorded for this clonotype. V usage is TRBV4-1 and J usage is TRBJ2-5; D is uncertain. The germline V and J ends were trimmed by 0 bases and 4 bases, with 12 bases remaining between them. The CDR3 is 15 residues long. Germline CDR1 and CDR2: MGHRA and YSYEKL. The CDR3 DNA reads TGCGCCAGCAGCCAAGAGCAGGCGGCTGTAGAGACCCAGTACTTC. The encoded protein is CASSQEQAAVETQYF.

This clonotype was counted at least ten times. The chain couples TRBV12-3 or TRBV12-4 to TRBJ2-7; the D gene is possibly TRBD2 (6 bases). The CDR3 sequence is 13 residues long. Trimming left V 5 bases short and J 6 bases short, with 14 bases between. The CDR3 DNA reads as TGTGCCAGCAGTCCCGGGAGCTCCGGCGAGCAGTACTTC. Translated: CASSPGSSGEQYF.

The sample holds one count of this clonotype. V and J are TRBV10-3 and TRBJ2-5; TRBD2 matches at 7 bases. This CDR3 comprises 14 residues. Germline CDR1 and CDR2: ENHRY and SYGVKD. The J segment lost 5 bases and the V segment lost 4 bases, leaving 7 bases of the junction unmatched. In DNA, the CDR3 is TGTGCCATCAGTGGGCTAGCGGAAGGGGAGACCCAGTACTTC. Translating it yields CAISGLAEGETQYF.